The rows below give T cell receptor beta chains drawn from one sample of a study of blood T cell repertoires in COVID-19. Generated by immunoSEQ multiplex PCR, the TCRdb table keeps only in-frame clones and is missing some. The sample gives 40,000 or so clones, approximately 78% of which show up once; 8% to 10% is in the top ten. Sequencing input: peripheral blood. All receptors come from a man in his 60s in a cohort sampled during active COVID-19. CDR3s include the opening cysteine and the closing phenylalanine or tryptophan. D genes are given only for firm matches. The size field is filled for only some rows; it gives once, few, many or a size class.

TRBV30	-	-	TRBJ1-1	TGTGCCTGGAGTGTCAGTTTGAACACTGAAGCTTTCTTT	CAWSVSLNTEAFF
TRBV10-2	-	once	TRBJ1-6	TGCGCCAGCAGTGCTGGCAATTCACCCCTCCACTTT	CASSAGNSPLHF
TRBV11-3	-	-	TRBJ2-3	TGTGCCAGCAGCTTACCGGGACACACGACAGATACGCAGTATTTT	CASSLPGHTTDTQYF
TRBV9	-	few	TRBJ1-1	TGTGCCAGCAGCGCCGACAGGAACACTGAAGCTTTCTTT	CASSADRNTEAFF
TRBV11-2	TRBD1	-	TRBJ1-3	TGTGCCAGCAGCATGAGGGACAGGGGAGCTGGAAACACCATATATTTT	CASSMRDRGAGNTIYF
TRBV30	TRBD1	-	TRBJ2-7	TGTGCCTGGAGTGTACAGGGGGTAGGGGAGCAGTACTTC	CAWSVQGVGEQYF
TRBV5-5	-	-	TRBJ2-5	TGTGCCAGCAGCTTGCTCGCCGCTAACCAAGAGACCCAGTACTTC	CASSLLAANQETQYF
TRBV6-5	TRBD1	-	TRBJ2-3	TGTGCCAGCAGTCCCCGGGACAGGAAAGCGGATACGCAGTATTTT	CASSPRDRKADTQYF
TRBV3-1/TRBV3-2	TRBD1	once	TRBJ1-3	TGTGCCAGCAGCCTTGGACAGGGGTCTTTAGTCGGAAACACCATATATTTT	CASSLGQGSLVGNTIYF
TRBV7-9	TRBD2	once	TRBJ2-3	TGTGCCAGCAGCTTAGCAGTCGCGGGAGGGAGCACAGATACGCAGTATTTT	CASSLAVAGGSTDTQYF
TRBV5-1	-	-	TRBJ1-6	TGCGCCAGCAGCTTATTACCCGGTCGGAATTCACCCCTCCACTTT	CASSLLPGRNSPLHF
TRBV20-1	-	-	TRBJ2-7	TGCAGTGCGTCAGGGGTCCGCGAGCAGTACTTC	CSASGVREQYF
TRBV30	TRBD1	few	TRBJ2-1	TGTGCCTGGAGTGCCGGACAGGGTTACTACAATGAGCAGTTCTTC	CAWSAGQGYYNEQFF
TRBV7-2	TRBD2	-	TRBJ2-3	TGTGCCAGCAGCTTACGGGCGCGGGAGGGCCTTAATACGCAGTATTTT	CASSLRAREGLNTQYF
TRBV2	TRBD2	-	TRBJ2-7	TGTGCCAGCAGGGACAGCGGGGGGGCCTACGAGCAGTACTTC	CASRDSGGAYEQYF
TRBV7-2	TRBD2	-	TRBJ2-2	TGTGCCAGCAGCCTTAGCGGGGGGGCGGACACCGGGGAGCTGTTTTTT	CASSLSGGADTGELFF
TRBV19	TRBD1	-	TRBJ1-5	TGTGCCAGTACCCCCCGGGACAGATTCAATCAGCCCCAGCATTTT	CASTPRDRFNQPQHF
TRBV6-4	TRBD2	-	TRBJ2-4	TGTGCCAGCAGTGACCAAGTGGGAGGGGTCATGCACTTC	CASSDQVGGVMHF